The source of this T cell receptor (beta chain) is a study of a mutant IDH1 vaccine in newly diagnosed glioma. Study overall: Previous treatment comprised radiotherapy, temozolomide, or both, mostly both.

TCRdb keeps only in-frame clones here, not all; method: immunoSEQ multiplex PCR. Of about 23,000 clones listed, 80% to 95% were seen once; the top ten hold roughly 9.2%. The time point is: baseline, week 1 (first vaccination visit). Treatment here: pre-vaccination baseline after standard-of-care therapy. Trimming left V 0 bases short and J 5 bases short, with 10 bases between. Per germline, CDR1 MNHEY and CDR2 SVGAGI. CDR3 length: 15 amino acids. The clonotype originates from a man aged 25-45 years with glioma. This specimen consisted of PBMCs, obtained from a glioma patient treated with radiotherapy, temozolomide or both. The chain is built from TRBV6-5 and TRBJ1-4; possibly TRBD1 for D (6 bases). CDR3: CASSYSTGLNEKLFF. CDR3 coding DNA: TGTGCCAGCAGTTACTCGACAGGCTTGAATGAAAAACTGTTTTTT.